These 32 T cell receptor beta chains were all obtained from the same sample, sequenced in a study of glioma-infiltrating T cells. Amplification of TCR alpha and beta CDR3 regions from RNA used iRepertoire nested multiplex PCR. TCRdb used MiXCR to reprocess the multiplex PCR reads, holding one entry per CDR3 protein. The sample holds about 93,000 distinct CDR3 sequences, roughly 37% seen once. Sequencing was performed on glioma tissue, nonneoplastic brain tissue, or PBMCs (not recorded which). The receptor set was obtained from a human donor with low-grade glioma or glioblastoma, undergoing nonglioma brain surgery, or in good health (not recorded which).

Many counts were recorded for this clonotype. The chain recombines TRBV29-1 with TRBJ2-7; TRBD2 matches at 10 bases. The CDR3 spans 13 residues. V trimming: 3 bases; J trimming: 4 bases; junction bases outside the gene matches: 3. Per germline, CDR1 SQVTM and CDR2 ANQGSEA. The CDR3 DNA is TGCAGCGTTGACATTAGCGGGAGGTACGAGCAGTACTTC. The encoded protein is CSVDISGRYEQYF.

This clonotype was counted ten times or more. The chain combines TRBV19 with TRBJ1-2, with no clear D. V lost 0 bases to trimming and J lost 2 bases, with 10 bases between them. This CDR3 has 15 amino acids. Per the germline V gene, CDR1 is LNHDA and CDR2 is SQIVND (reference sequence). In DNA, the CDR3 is TGTGCCAGTAGTATAGAGGCAGGTCAAAACTATGGCTACACCTTC. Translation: CASSIEAGQNYGYTF.

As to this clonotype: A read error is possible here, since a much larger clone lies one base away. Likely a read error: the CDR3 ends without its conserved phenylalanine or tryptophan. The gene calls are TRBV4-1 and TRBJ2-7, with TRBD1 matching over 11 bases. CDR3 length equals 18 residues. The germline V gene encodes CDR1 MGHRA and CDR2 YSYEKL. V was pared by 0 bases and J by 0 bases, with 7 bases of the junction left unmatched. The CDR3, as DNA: TGCGCCAGCAGCCAAGACCCCGGGACAGGGGGGGGCTCCTACGAGCAGTACTCC. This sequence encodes CASSQDPGTGGGSYEQYS.

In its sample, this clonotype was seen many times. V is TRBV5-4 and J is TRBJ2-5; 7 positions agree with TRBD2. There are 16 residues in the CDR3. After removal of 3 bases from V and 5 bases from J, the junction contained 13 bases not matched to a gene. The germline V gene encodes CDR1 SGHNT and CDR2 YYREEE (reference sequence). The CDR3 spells CASSSRIGGSRETQYF. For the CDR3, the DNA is TGTGCCAGCAGCTCCCGTATCGGGGGGAGTAGGGAGACCCAGTACTTC.

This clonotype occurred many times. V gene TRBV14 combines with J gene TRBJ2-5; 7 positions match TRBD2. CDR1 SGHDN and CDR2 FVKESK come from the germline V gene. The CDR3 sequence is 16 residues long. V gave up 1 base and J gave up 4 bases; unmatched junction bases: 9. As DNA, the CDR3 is TGTGCCAGCAGCCAAGGGGGGACGACTAGCCCAGAGACCCAGTACTTC. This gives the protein CASSQGGTTSPETQYF.

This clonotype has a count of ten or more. The CDR3 reads CASSFQTGQFYEQYF. The CDR3 region has the DNA TGTGCCAGCAGCTTCCAAACGGGACAGTTTTACGAGCAGTACTTC. The chain has TRBV7-2 and TRBJ2-7, with 7 bases identical to TRBD1. The germline gives CDR1 SGHTA, CDR2 FQGNSA. The CDR3 spans 15 residues. The trim removed 3 bases at V and 4 bases at J, leaving 9 bases unmatched.

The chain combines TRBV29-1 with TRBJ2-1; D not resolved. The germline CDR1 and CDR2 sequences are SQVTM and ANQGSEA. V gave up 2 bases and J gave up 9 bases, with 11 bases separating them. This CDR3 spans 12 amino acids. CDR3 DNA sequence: TGCAGCGTTGAAATTTCCCAGGCTGAGCAGTTCTTC. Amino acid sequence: CSVEISQAEQFF.

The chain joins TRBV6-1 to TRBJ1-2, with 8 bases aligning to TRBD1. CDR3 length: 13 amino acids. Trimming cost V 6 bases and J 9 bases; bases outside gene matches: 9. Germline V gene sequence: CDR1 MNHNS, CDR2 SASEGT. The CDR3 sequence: CASRAGQGTRYTF. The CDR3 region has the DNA TGTGCCAGCAGGGCAGGACAGGGAACGCGCTACACCTTC.

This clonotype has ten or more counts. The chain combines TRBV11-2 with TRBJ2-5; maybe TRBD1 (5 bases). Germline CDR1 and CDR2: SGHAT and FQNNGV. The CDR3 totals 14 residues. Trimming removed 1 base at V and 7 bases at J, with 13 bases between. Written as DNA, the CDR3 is TGTGCCAGCAGCTTAGTCGGTGCAACAGGGACCCAGTACTTC. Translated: CASSLVGATGTQYF.

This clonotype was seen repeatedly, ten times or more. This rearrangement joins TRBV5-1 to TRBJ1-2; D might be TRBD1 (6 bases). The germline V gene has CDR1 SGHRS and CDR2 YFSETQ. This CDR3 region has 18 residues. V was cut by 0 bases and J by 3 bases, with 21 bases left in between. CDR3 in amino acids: CASSLAVVRQGPDYGYTF. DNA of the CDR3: TGCGCCAGCAGCTTGGCCGTCGTCCGGCAGGGGCCGGACTATGGCTACACCTTC. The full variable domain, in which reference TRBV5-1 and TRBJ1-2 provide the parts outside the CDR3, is KAGVTQTPRYLIKTRGQQVTLSCSPISGHRSVSWYQQTPGQGLQFLFEYFSETQRNKGNFPGRFSGRQFSNSRSEMNVSTLELGDSALYLCASSLAVVRQGPDYGYTFGSGTRLTVV.

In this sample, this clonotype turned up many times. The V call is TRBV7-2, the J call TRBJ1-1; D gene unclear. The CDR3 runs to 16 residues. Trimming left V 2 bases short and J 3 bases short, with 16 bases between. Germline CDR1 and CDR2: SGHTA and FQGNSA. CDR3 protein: CASSLQYTPGDTEAFF. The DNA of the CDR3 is TGTGCCAGCAGCTTACAGTACACGCCCGGGGACACTGAAGCTTTCTTT.

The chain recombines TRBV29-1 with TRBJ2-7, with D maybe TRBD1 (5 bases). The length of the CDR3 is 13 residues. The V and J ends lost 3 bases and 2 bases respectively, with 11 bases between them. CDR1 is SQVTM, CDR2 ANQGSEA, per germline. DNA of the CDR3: TGCAGCGTTGAGATAGGGGATGCCTACGAGCAGTACTTC. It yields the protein CSVEIGDAYEQYF.

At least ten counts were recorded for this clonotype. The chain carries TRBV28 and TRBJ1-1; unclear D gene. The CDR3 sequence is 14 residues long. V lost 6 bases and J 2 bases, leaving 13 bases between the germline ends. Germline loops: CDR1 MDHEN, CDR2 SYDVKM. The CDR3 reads CASRESPGNTEAFF. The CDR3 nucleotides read TGTGCCAGCAGGGAATCACCGGGTAACACTGAAGCTTTCTTT.

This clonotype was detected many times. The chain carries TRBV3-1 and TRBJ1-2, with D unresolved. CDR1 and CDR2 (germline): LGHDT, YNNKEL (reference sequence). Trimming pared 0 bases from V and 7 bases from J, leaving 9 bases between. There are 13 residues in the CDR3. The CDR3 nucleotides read TGTGCCAGCAGCCAAGATTGGGGAGGTGGCTACACCTTC. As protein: CASSQDWGGGYTF.

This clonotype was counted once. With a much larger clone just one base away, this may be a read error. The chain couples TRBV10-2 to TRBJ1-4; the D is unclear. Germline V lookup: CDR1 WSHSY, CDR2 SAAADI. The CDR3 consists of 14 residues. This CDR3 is CATRAGRKNEKLFF. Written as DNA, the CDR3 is TGTGCCACCAGAGCCGGACGGAAAAATGAAAAACTGTTTTTT.

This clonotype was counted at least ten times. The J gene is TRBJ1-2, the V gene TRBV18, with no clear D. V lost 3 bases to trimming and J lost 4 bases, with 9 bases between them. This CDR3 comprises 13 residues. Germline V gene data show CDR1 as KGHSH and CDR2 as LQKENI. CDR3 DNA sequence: TGTGCCAGCTCACCGGAAGACGGCTATGGCTACACCTTC. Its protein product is CASSPEDGYGYTF.

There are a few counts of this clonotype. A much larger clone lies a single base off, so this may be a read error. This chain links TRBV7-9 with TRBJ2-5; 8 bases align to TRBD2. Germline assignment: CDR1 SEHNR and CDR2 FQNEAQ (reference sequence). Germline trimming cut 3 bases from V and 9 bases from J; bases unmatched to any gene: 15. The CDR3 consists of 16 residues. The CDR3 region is CASSFRSLAGIEAQYF. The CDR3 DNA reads TGTGCCAGCAGCTTCCGCTCCCTAGCGGGTATTGAGGCCCAGTACTTC.

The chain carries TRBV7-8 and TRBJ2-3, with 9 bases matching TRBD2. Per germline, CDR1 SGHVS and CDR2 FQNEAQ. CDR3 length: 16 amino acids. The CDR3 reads CTSRAFGTSPTDTQYF. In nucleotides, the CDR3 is TGTACAAGCAGAGCTTTCGGGACTAGCCCCACAGATACGCAGTATTTT. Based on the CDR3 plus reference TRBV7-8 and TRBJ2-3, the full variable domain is GAGVSQSPRYKVAKRGQDVALRCDPISGHVSLFWYQQALGQGPEFLTYFQNEAQLDKSGLPSDRFFAERPEGSVSTLKIQRTQQEDSAVYLCTSRAFGTSPTDTQYFGPGTRLTVL.

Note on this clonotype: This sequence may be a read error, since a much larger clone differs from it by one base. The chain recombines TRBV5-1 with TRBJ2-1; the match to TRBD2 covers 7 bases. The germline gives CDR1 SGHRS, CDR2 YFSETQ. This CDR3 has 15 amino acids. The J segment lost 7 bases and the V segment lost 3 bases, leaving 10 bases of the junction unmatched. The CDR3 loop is CASSSGGGYANEQFF. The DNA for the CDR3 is TGCGCCAGCAGCTCGGGCGGGGGTTACGCGAATGAGCAGTTCTTC.

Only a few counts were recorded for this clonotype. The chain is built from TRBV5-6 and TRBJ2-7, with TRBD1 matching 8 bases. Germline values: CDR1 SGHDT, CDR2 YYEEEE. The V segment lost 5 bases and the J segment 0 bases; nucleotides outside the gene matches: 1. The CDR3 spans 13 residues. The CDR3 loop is CASRGQVSYEQYF. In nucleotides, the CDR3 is TGTGCCAGCAGGGGACAGGTCTCCTACGAGCAGTACTTC.

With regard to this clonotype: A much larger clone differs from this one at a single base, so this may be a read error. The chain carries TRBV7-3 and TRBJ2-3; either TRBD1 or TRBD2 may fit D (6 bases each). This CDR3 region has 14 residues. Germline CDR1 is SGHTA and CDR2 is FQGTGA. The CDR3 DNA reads TGTGCCAGCAGTCACGGGGGCTTCACAGGTACGCAGTATTTT. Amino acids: CASSHGGFTGTQYF.

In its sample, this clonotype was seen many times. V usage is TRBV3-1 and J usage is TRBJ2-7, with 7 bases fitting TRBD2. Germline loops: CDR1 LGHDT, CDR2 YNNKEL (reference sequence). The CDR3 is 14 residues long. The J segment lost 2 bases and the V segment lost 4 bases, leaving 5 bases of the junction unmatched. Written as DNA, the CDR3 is TGTGCCAGCAGCCGACTAGCTTTTACCTACGAGCAGTACTTC. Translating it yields CASSRLAFTYEQYF.

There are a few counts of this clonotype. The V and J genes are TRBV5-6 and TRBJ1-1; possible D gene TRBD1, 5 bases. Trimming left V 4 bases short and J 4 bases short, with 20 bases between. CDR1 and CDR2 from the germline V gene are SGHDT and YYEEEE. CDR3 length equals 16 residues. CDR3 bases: TGTGCCAGCAGCCTGGCGGGGGTCGAAGTCGCCACTGAAGCTTTCTTT. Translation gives CASSLAGVEVATEAFF.

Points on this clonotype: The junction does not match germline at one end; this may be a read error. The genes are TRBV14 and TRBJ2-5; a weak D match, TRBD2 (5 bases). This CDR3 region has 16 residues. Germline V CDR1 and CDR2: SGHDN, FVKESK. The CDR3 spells CASSQDLGVFQETKYF. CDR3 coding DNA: TGTGCCAGCAGCCAAGATCTCGGGGTCTTCCAAGAGACCAAGTACTTC. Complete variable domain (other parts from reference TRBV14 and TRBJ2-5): EAGVTQFPSHSVIEKGQTVTLRCDPISGHDNLYWYRRVMGKEIKFLLHFVKESKQDESGMPNNRFLAERTGGTYSTLKVQPAELEDSGVYFCASSQDLGVFQETKYFGPGTRLLVL.

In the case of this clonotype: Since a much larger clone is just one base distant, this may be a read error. The CDR3 DNA reads as TGTGCCATCAGTGACACCTCTAGCGGGAGAGGTAATAAGCAGTTCTTC. As protein: CAISDTSSGRGNKQFF. The gene calls are TRBV10-3 and TRBJ2-1, with 10 bases lining up with TRBD2. Per germline, CDR1 ENHRY and CDR2 SYGVKD. This CDR3 is built from 16 residues. Trimming at V came to 3 bases and at J to 11 bases, leaving 13 bases not matched to a gene.

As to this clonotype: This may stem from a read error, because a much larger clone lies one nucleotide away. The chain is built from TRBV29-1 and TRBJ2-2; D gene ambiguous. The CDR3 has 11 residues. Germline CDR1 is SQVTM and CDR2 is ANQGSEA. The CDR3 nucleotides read TGCATCGTTGGGCGCGGCGGGGAGCTGTTTTTT. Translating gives CIVGRGGELFF.

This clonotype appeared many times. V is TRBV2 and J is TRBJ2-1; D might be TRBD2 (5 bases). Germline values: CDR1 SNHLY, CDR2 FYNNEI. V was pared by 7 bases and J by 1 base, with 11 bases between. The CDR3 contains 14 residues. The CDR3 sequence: CASTGADSYNEQFF. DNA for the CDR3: TGTGCCAGCACTGGAGCGGATTCCTACAATGAGCAGTTCTTC. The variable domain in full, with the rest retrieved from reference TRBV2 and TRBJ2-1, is EPEVTQTPSHQVTQMGQEVILRCVPISNHLYFYWYRQILGQKVEFLVSFYNNEISEKSEIFDDQFSVERPDGSNFTLKIRSTKLEDSAMYFCASTGADSYNEQFFGPGTRLTVL.

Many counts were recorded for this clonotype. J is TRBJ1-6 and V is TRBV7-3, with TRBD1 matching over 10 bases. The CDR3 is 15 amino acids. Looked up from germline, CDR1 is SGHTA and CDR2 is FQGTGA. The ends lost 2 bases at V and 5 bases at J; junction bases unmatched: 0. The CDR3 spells CASSLGTGDNSPLHF. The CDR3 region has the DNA TGTGCCAGCAGCTTAGGGACAGGGGATAATTCACCCCTCCACTTT.

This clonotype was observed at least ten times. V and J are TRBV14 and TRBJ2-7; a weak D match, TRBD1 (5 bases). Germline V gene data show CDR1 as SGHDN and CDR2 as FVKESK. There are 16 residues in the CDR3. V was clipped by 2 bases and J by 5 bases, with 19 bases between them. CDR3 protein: CASSQLPGQGMNEQYF. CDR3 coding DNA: TGTGCCAGCAGCCAATTACCCGGTCAGGGTATGAACGAGCAGTACTTC.

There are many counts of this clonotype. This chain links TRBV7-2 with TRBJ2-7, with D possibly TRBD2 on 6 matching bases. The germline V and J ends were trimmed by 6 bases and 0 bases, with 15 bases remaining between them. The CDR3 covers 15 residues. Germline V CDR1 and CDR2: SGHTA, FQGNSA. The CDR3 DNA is TGTGCCAGCAGTTTCCGGGAGACTAGCTCCTACGAGCAGTACTTC. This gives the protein CASSFRETSSYEQYF. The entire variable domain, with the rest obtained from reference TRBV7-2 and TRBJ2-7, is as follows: GAGVSQSPSNKVTEKGKDVELRCDPISGHTALYWYRQSLGQGLEFLIYFQGNSAPDKSGLPSDRFSAERTGGSVSTLTIQRTQQEDSAVYLCASSFRETSSYEQYFGPGTRLTVT.

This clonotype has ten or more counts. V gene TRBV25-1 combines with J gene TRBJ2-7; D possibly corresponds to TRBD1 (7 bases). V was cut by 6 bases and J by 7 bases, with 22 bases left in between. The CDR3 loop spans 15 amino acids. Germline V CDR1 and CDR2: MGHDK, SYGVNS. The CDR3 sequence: CASSPKVEGAGEQYF. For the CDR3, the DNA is TGTGCCAGCAGCCCGAAGGTAGAGGGGGCGGGGGAGCAGTACTTC.

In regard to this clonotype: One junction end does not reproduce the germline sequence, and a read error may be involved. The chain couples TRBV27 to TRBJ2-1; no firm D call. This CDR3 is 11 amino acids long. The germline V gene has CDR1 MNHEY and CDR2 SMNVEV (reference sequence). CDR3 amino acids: CARRQYNEQSF. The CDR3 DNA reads TGTGCCAGACGTCAGTACAATGAGCAGTCCTTC.